The 19 T cell receptor beta chains in this list originate from one sample, sequenced in a study of blood T cell repertoires in COVID-19. TCRdb keeps only in-frame clones here, not all; method: immunoSEQ multiplex PCR. The data contain more than 100,000 clones, approximately 89% of them singletons. Source material: peripheral blood. All receptors derive from a woman of 80 years or more in a cohort sampled during active COVID-19.

The genes are TRBV7-9 and TRBJ2-6; no firm D call. V was shortened by 3 bases and J by 12 bases, with 6 bases between the two germline ends. This CDR3 region has 11 residues. Germline V gene lookup returns CDR1 SEHNR and CDR2 FQNEAQ (reference sequence). The CDR3 coding sequence is TGTGCCAGCAGCTTGGCCGCCGTCCTGACTTTC. This translates into CASSLAAVLTF.

The CDR3 DNA sequence: TGTGCCAGCAGTGGACAGGGTGCGTATTTGATCCACGAGCAGTACTTC. Protein: CASSGQGAYLIHEQYF. J is TRBJ2-7 and V is TRBV25-1; the match to TRBD1 covers 7 bases. The V gene end was trimmed by 4 bases and the J gene end by 5 bases; junction bases not matched to a gene: 14. Germline V lookup: CDR1 MGHDK, CDR2 SYGVNS. The CDR3 has 16 amino acids.

The V and J genes are TRBV18 and TRBJ2-2; TRBD1 matches at 8 bases. The CDR3 consists of 18 residues. V lost 3 bases, J lost 0 bases, and 9 bases stayed unmatched. Germline V gene lookup returns CDR1 KGHSH and CDR2 LQKENI. CDR3 bases: TGTGCCAGCTCACCCTGGACAGGGTTAGGGACGAACACCGGGGAGCTGTTTTTT. Translating gives CASSPWTGLGTNTGELFF.

V usage is TRBV18 and J usage is TRBJ1-1; D may be TRBD1 (6 bases). This CDR3 is built from 15 residues. Trimming cost V 3 bases and J 2 bases, with 13 bases left between them. Germline V gene sequence: CDR1 KGHSH, CDR2 LQKENI. Here the CDR3 DNA reads TGTGCCAGCTCACCCGATGGCAGGGGTAACACTGAAGCTTTCTTT. The encoded protein is CASSPDGRGNTEAFF.

The chain is built from TRBV5-1 and TRBJ1-3; TRBD1 agrees at 7 bases. V shed 3 bases, J shed 6 bases, and the junction held 3 bases outside the gene matches. CDR1 SGHRS and CDR2 YFSETQ come from the germline V gene. The CDR3 contains 13 residues. CDR3 coding DNA: TGCGCCAGCAGCTCGGAGGGGGCAAACACCATATATTTT. This codes for CASSSEGANTIYF.

In this sample, this clone turned up once. V is TRBV9 and J is TRBJ2-7, with D possibly being TRBD2 (6 bases). The V end lost 4 bases, the J end lost 6 bases, and 11 bases lay between the germline ends. This CDR3 has 12 residues. From germline, CDR1 is SGDLS and CDR2 YYNGEE. The CDR3 region is CASSLPRGEQYF. The CDR3 DNA sequence: TGTGCCAGCAGCCTACCGCGGGGCGAGCAGTACTTC. The entire variable domain, with the rest obtained from reference TRBV9 and TRBJ2-7, is as follows: DSGVTQTPKHLITATGQRVTLRCSPRSGDLSVYWYQQSLDQGLQFLIQYYNGEERAKGNILERFSAQQFPDLHSELNLSSLELGDSALYFCASSLPRGEQYFGPGTRLTVT.

This chain connects TRBV6-4 to TRBJ2-1; 12 bases agree with TRBD2. J was trimmed by 0 bases and V by 3 bases; bases with no gene match: 9. The length of the CDR3 is 19 residues. The V gene's germline CDR1 is MRHNA and CDR2 SNTAGT. CDR3 region: CASSEGGLAGFSSYNEQFF. DNA of the CDR3: TGTGCCAGCAGTGAAGGGGGACTAGCGGGTTTTAGCTCCTACAATGAGCAGTTCTTC.

By frequency in the sample, this clone is medium-sized (0.01 to 0.1%). This sequence joins TRBV28 and TRBJ2-3; D is possibly TRBD2 (7 bases). The CDR3 extends over 16 amino acids. Between the trimmed V and J ends, which lost 4 bases and 3 bases, there was a span of 17 bases. Per the germline V gene, CDR1 is MDHEN and CDR2 is SYDVKM. Here the CDR3 DNA reads TGTGCCAGCAGTTATATACGGGGGGCACTAACAGATACGCAGTATTTT. Protein sequence: CASSYIRGALTDTQYF.

This clone was observed a single time. V usage is TRBV7-2 and J usage is TRBJ1-2; no clear D. Trimming removed 3 bases at V and 8 bases at J, with 13 bases between. This CDR3 has 13 amino acids. CDR1 and CDR2 (germline): SGHTA, FQGNSA. DNA for the CDR3: TGTGCCAGCAGCTTTGTAGAGGGCGGAGGCTACACCTTC. Its protein product is CASSFVEGGGYTF.

V and J are TRBV6-1 and TRBJ2-4; D unclear. CDR3 length: 17 amino acids. Trimming removed 0 bases at V and 0 bases at J, with 12 bases between. Germline values: CDR1 MNHNS, CDR2 SASEGT. The DNA for the CDR3 is TGTGCCAGCAGTGAAGCATGGCAGACTCTAGCCAAAAACATTCAGTACTTC. The encoded protein is CASSEAWQTLAKNIQYF.

The chain employs TRBV7-9 and TRBJ2-5, with a weak D call TRBD2 (6 bases). Germline V gene sequence: CDR1 SEHNR, CDR2 FQNEAQ (reference sequence). The CDR3 has 13 residues. V dropped 6 bases and J dropped 3 bases, with 11 bases sitting between them. The CDR3: CASSLTGEETQYF. CDR3 DNA: TGTGCCAGCAGTTTAACGGGGGAAGAGACCCAGTACTTC.

This clone occurred once. The gene calls are TRBV5-1 and TRBJ1-6; no firm D call. Trimming took 3 bases from V and 9 from J, leaving 16 bases between them. This CDR3 region has 15 residues. Germline CDR1 SGHRS, CDR2 YFSETQ. In DNA form, the CDR3 reads TGCGCCAGCAGCTCGGCCGGGATCCCTGGTTCACCCCTCCACTTT. This codes for CASSSAGIPGSPLHF.

This clone was detected a few times. The chain couples TRBV2 to TRBJ2-7; 8 positions agree with TRBD1. Looked up from germline, CDR1 is SNHLY and CDR2 is FYNNEI. The CDR3 sequence is 14 residues long. Trimming took 10 bases from V and 4 from J; bases not matched to a gene: 12. Here the CDR3 reads CATKTGQGEYEQYF. DNA of the CDR3: TGTGCCACCAAAACCGGACAGGGAGAATACGAGCAGTACTTC.

The chain employs TRBV6-1 and TRBJ1-4, with D possibly being TRBD1 (6 bases). Trimming took off 0 bases at V and 8 bases at J, with 13 bases between the two ends. The V gene's germline CDR1 is MNHNS and CDR2 SASEGT. The CDR3 is made up of 15 amino acids. DNA of the CDR3: TGTGCCAGCAGTGAAGCGATTCCGGGACACGAAAAACTGTTTTTT. Its translation: CASSEAIPGHEKLFF.

The chain has TRBV7-9 and TRBJ2-1, with D uncertain. Germline V gene sequence: CDR1 SEHNR, CDR2 FQNEAQ (reference sequence). The CDR3 extends over 15 amino acids. V lost 5 bases and J lost 3, with 14 bases in between. CDR3 sequence: CASSPRSALYNEQFF. CDR3 nucleotide sequence: TGTGCCAGCAGCCCCCGTTCAGCGCTCTACAATGAGCAGTTCTTC. The variable domain in full, completed from reference TRBV7-9 and TRBJ2-1, reads DTGVSQNPRHKITKRGQNVTFRCDPISEHNRLYWYRQTLGQGPEFLTYFQNEAQLEKSRLLSDRFSAERPKGSFSTLEIQRTEQGDSAMYLCASSPRSALYNEQFFGPGTRLTVL.

The V call is TRBV9, the J call TRBJ1-6; unclear D gene. Germline V CDR1 and CDR2: SGDLS, YYNGEE. The V end lost 2 bases, the J end lost 7 bases, and 13 bases lay between the germline ends. CDR3 length: 15 residues. For the CDR3, the DNA is TGTGCCAGCAGCGTCACGAGTTCCCTCAATTCACCCCTCCACTTT. Its protein product is CASSVTSSLNSPLHF.

The genes are TRBV18 and TRBJ1-5; the D gene is possibly TRBD1 (6 bases). CDR3 length: 15 amino acids. Germline V gene data show CDR1 as KGHSH and CDR2 as LQKENI. V gave up 6 bases and J gave up 5 bases, with 17 bases separating them. CDR3 sequence reads: CASSLYRVGDQPQHF. CDR3 sequence (DNA): TGTGCCAGCTCGCTGTACAGGGTCGGCGATCAGCCCCAGCATTTT. The full variable domain, with the rest looked up from reference TRBV18 and TRBJ1-5, is NAGVMQNPRHLVRRRGQEARLRCSPMKGHSHVYWYRQLPEEGLKFMVYLQKENIIDESGMPKERFSAEFPKEGPSILRIQQVVRGDSAAYFCASSLYRVGDQPQHFGDGTRLSIL.

This chain uses TRBV10-2 with TRBJ2-1, with a tentative D call TRBD2 (7 bases). V was clipped by 4 bases and J by 0 bases, with 10 bases between them. This CDR3 spans 15 amino acids. Germline assignment: CDR1 WSHSY and CDR2 SAAADI. The CDR3 nucleotides read TGCGCCAGCAGTGGGGAGGGACACTCCTACAATGAGCAGTTCTTC. Residues: CASSGEGHSYNEQFF.

The rearrangement uses TRBV4-2 and TRBJ1-1; 9 positions match TRBD1. Germline V lookup: CDR1 LGHNA, CDR2 YNFKEQ. CDR3 length: 14 amino acids. With V trimmed by 3 bases and J by 1 base, 0 bases remained unmatched. CDR3 coding DNA: TGTGCCAGCAGCCAGGGACAGGGGAACACTGAAGCTTTCTTT. It encodes CASSQGQGNTEAFF.